The T cell receptor beta chain described here comes from a study of T-cell reconstitution after alpha-beta-depleted transplantation in children. This clonotype occurred many times. Between the trimmed V and J ends, which lost 0 bases and 7 bases, there was a span of 7 bases. Per the germline V gene, CDR1 is MNHEY and CDR2 is SMNVEV (reference sequence). This CDR3 spans 13 amino acids. Construction of the TCRbeta library involved unique molecular identifiers. TCRdb processed the PCR reads anew with MiXCR; each CDR3 protein has one entry. The sample lists fewer than 550,000 distinct CDR3 sequences; more than 9.5% were seen once.

The sequencing used PBMCs, mostly from graft donor cells, collected 180 days after TCRalphabeta/CD19-depleted stem cell transplant. The J gene is TRBJ2-1, the V gene TRBV27; D gene ambiguous. The receptor was isolated from a female patient aged 2-9 years who had a stem cell transplant for aplastic anemia, so the T cells may come from the graft donor. The CDR3 nucleotides are TGTGCCAGCAGTTTATCAGGGCGAAATGAGCAGTTCTTC. Encoded protein: CASSLSGRNEQFF.